This T cell receptor (beta chain) appears in the sequencing data of a study of blood T cell repertoires in COVID-19. As for the study in general: T cells, B-cell-depleted T cells, or PBMCs provided the cDNA or gDNA that served as material.

As handled by the study authors: Amplification of reference gene primers was used by the study to estimate nucleated cell counts. Assay used: immunoSEQ multiplex PCR; TCRdb lists only in-frame clones, some missing. The V and J calls and the clone size are those of that table, but D and trimming were determined from the DNA. The table shows some 130,000 clones, with about 77% occurring only once. This clone has more than one count but fewer than ten. At one end the junction does not follow the germline gene, possibly because of a read error. The V gene's germline CDR1 is SNHLY and CDR2 FYNNEI. The CDR3 runs to 14 residues.

The chain joins TRBV2 to TRBJ2-2; D unresolved. Sequenced: peripheral blood. This TCR came from a man older than 75 with acute or convalescent COVID-19. The CDR3 loop is CASREVTNTGELFF. The CDR3 bases are TGTGCCAGCAGAGAAGTAACGAACACCGGGGAGCTGTTTTTT. The full variable domain, completed using reference TRBV2 and TRBJ2-2, is EPEVTQTPSHQVTQMGQEVILRCVPISNHLYFYWYRQILGQKVEFLVSFYNNEISEKSEIFDDQFSVERPDGSNFTLKIRSTKLEDSAMYFCASREVTNTGELFFGEGSRLTVL.